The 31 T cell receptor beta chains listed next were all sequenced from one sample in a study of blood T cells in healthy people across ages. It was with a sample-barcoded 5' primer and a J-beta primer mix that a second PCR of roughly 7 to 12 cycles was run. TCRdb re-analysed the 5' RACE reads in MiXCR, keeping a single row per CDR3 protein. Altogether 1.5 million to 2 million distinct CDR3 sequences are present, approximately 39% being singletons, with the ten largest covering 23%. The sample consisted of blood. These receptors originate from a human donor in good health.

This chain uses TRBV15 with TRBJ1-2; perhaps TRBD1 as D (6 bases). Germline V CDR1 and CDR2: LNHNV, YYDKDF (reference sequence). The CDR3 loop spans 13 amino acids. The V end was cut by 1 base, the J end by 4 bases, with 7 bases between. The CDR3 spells CATSRVDSYGYTF. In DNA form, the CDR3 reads TGTGCCACCAGCAGAGTGGACAGCTATGGCTACACCTTC.

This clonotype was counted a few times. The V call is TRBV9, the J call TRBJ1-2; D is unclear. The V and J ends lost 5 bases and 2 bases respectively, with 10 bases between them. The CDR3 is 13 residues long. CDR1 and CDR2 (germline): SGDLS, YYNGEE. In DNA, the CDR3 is TGTGCCAGCAGGAGTCAGGTGAACTATGGCTACACCTTC. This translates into CASRSQVNYGYTF. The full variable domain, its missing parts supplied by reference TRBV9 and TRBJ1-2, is DSGVTQTPKHLITATGQRVTLRCSPRSGDLSVYWYQQSLDQGLQFLIQYYNGEERAKGNILERFSAQQFPDLHSELNLSSLELGDSALYFCASRSQVNYGYTFGSGTRLTVV.

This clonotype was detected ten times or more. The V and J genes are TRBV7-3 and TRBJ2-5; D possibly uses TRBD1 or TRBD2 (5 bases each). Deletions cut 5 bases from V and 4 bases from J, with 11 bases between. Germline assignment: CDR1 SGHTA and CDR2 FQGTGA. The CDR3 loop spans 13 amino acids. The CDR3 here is CASSRGVGETQYF. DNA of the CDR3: TGTGCCAGCAGCCGAGGGGTCGGAGAGACCCAGTACTTC.

CDR3 protein: CASSAHLETQYF. As DNA, the CDR3 is TGTGCCAGCAGCGCCCACTTGGAGACCCAGTACTTC. The rearrangement links TRBV3-1 to TRBJ2-5; no firm D call. V lost 5 bases, J lost 5 bases, and 9 bases lay in between. The CDR3 sequence is 12 residues long. Germline CDR1 is LGHDT and CDR2 is YNNKEL (reference sequence).

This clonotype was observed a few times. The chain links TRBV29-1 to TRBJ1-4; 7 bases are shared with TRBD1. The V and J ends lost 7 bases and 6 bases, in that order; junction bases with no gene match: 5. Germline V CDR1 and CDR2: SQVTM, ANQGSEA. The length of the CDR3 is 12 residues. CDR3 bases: TGCAGCGCTCAGGGGGGGGATGAAAAACTGTTTTTT. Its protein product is CSAQGGDEKLFF.

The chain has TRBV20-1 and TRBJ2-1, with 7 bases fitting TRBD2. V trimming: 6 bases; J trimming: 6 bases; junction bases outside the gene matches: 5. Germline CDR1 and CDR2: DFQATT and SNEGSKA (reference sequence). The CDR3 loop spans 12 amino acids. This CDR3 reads CSATGTTNEQFF. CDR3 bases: TGCAGTGCCACCGGGACTACCAATGAGCAGTTCTTC.

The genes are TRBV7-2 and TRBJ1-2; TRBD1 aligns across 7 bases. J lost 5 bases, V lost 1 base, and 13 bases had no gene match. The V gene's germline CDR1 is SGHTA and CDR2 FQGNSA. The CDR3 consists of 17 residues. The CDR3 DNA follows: TGTGCCAGCAGCTTAGATTCGGCCGGGACAGCGGCTTATGGCTACACCTTC. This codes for CASSLDSAGTAAYGYTF.

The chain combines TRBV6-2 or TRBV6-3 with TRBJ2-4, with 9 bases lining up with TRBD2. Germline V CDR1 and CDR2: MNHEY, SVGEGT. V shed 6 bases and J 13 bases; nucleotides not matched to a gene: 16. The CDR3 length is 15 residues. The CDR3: CASRDLGTSYNEQYF. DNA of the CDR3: TGTGCCAGCAGAGACCTCGGGACTAGCTACAATGAGCAGTACTTC.

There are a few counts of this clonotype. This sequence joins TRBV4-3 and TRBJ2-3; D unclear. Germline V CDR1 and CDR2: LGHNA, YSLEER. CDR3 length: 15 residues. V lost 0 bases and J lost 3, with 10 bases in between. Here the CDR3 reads CASSQDWADTDTQYF. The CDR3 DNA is TGCGCCAGCAGCCAAGACTGGGCAGATACAGATACGCAGTATTTT.

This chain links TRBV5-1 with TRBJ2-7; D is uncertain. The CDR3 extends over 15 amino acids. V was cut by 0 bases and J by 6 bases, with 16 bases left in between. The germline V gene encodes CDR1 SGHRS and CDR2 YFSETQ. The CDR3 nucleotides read TGCGCCAGCAGCTTGGATGGTGATTGGACGGGCGAGCAGTACTTC. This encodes CASSLDGDWTGEQYF.

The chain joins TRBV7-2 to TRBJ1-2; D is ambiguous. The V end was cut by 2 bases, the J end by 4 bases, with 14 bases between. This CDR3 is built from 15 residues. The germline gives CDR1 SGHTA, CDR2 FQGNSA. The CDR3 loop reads CASSLSGGVRYGYTF. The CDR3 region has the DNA TGTGCCAGCAGCTTATCCGGTGGGGTTCGCTATGGCTACACCTTC.

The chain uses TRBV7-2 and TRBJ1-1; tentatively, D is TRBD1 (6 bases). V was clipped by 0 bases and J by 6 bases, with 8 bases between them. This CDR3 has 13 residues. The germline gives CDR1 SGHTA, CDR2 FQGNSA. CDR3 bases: TGTGCCAGCAGCTTAGCTTGGACAGCTGAAGCTTTCTTT. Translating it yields CASSLAWTAEAFF.

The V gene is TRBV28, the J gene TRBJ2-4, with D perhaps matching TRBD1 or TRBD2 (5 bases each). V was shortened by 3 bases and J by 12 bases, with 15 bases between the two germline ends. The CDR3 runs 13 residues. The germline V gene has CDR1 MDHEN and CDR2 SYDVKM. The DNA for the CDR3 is TGTGCCAGCAGTTTTGGGACCCCGATCACTCAGTACTTC. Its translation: CASSFGTPITQYF.

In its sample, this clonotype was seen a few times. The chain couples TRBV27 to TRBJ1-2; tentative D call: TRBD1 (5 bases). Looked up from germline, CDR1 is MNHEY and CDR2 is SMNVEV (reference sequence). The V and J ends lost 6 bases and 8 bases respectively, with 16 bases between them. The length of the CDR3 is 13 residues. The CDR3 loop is CASSPGTATGYTF. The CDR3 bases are TGTGCCAGCAGCCCCGGGACCGCAACAGGCTACACCTTC.

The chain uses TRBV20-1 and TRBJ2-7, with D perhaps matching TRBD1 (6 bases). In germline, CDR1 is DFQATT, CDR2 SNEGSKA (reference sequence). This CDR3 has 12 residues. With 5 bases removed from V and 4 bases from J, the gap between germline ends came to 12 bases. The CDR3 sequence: CSAQGSDYEQYF. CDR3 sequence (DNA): TGCAGTGCTCAGGGGTCTGATTACGAGCAGTACTTC.

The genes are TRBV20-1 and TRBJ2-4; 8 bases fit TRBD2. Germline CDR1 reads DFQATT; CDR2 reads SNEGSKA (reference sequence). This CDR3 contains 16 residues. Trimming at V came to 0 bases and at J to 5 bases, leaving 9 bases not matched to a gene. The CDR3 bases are TGCAGTGCTAGAGATTCCTCCAGTAGCGGGGAAAACATTCAGTACTTC. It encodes CSARDSSSSGENIQYF.

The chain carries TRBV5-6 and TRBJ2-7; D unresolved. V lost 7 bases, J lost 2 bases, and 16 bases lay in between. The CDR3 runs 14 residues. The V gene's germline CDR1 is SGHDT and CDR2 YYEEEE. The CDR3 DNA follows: TGTGCCAGCCACGCTACGGCGACCGCCTACGAGCAGTACTTC. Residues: CASHATATAYEQYF.

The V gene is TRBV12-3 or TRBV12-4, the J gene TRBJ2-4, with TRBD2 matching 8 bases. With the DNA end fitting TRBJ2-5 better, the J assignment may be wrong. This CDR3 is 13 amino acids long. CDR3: CASSFGLAGTQYF. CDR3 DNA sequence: TGTGCCAGCAGTTTCGGACTAGCAGGGACCCAGTACTTC.

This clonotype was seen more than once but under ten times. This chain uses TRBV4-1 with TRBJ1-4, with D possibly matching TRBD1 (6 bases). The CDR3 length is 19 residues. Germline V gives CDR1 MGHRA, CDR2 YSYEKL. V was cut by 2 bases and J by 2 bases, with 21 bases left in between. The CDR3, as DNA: TGCGCCAGCAGCCAAAACCCCGGGACACCGGCGGGCACTAATGAAAAACTGTTTTTT. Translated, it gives CASSQNPGTPAGTNEKLFF.

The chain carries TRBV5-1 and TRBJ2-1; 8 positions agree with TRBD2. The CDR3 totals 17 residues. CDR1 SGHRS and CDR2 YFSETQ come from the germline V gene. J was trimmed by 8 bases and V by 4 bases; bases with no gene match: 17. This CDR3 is CASSVTPGLVVFHEQFF. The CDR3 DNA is TGCGCCAGCAGCGTGACACCGGGACTAGTTGTTTTCCATGAGCAGTTCTTC.

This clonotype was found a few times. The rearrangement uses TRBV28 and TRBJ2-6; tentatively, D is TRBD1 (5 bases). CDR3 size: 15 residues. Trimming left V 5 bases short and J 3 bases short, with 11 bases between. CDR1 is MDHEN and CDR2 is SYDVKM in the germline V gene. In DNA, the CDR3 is TGTGCCAGCAGTCCCAGGGTCAATGGGGCCAACGTCCTGACTTTC. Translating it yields CASSPRVNGANVLTF.

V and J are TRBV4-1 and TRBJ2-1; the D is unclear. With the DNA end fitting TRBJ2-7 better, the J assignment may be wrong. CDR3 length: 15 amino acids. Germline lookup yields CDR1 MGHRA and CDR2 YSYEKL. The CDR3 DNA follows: TGCGCCAGCAGCCAAAAGGAGAGCTCCTACAATGAGCAGTACTTC. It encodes CASSQKESSYNEQYF.

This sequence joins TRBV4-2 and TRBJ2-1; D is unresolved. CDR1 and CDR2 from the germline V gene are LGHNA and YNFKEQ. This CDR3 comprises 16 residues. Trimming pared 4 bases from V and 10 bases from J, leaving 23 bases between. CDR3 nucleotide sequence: TGTGCCAGCAGCCTCTCCGGCCCGGGCCCGATCCGGGAGCAGTTCTTC. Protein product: CASSLSGPGPIREQFF.

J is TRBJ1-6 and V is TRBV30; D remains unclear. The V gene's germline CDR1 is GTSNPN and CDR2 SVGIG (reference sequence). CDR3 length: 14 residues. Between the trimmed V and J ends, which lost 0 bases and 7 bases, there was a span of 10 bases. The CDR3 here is CAWSVPKGNSPLHF. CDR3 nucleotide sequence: TGTGCCTGGAGTGTACCAAAGGGAAATTCACCCCTCCACTTT.

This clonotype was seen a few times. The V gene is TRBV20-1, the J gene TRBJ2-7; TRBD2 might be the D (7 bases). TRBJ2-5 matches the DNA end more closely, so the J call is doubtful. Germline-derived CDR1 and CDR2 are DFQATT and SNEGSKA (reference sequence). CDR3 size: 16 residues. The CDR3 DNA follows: TGCAGTGCTGCTCAAAGGGGAGGGGGGGCATTGAAGACCCAGTACTTC. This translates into CSAAQRGGGALKTQYF.

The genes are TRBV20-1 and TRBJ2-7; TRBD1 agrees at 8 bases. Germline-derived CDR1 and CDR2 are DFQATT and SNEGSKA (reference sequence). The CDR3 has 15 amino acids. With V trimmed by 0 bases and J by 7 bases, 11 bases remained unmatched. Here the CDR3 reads CSARDRRQGTGEQYF. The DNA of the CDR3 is TGCAGTGCTAGAGATCGCAGACAGGGGACGGGGGAGCAGTACTTC.

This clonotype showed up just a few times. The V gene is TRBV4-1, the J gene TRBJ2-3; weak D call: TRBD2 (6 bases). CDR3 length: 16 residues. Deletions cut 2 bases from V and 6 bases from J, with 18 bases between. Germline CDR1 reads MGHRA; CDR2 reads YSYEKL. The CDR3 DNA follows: TGCGCCAGCAGCCAATTACGGGCCGGTCGGGGGGATACGCAGTATTTT. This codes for CASSQLRAGRGDTQYF.

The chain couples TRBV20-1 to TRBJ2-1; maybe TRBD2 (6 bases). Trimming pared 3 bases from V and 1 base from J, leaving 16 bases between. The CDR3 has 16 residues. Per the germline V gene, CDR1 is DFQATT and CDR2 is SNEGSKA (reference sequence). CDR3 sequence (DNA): TGCAGTGCTAGGGGAGCTGGCGGGACTTCCTACAATGAGCAGTTCTTC. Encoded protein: CSARGAGGTSYNEQFF.

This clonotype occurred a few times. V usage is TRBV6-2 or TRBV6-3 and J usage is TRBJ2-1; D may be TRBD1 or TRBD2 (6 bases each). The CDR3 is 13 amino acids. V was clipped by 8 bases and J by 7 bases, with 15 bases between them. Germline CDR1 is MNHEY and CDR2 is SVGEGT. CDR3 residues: CASERGGRNEQFF. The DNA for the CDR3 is TGTGCCAGCGAAAGAGGGGGGAGAAATGAGCAGTTCTTC.

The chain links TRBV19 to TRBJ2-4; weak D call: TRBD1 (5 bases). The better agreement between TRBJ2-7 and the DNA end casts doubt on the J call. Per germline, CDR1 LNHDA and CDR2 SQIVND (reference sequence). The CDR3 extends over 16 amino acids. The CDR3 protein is CASSPQGTSASREQYF. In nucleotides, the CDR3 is TGTGCCAGTAGTCCCCAGGGCACCAGCGCTTCGCGCGAGCAGTACTTC.

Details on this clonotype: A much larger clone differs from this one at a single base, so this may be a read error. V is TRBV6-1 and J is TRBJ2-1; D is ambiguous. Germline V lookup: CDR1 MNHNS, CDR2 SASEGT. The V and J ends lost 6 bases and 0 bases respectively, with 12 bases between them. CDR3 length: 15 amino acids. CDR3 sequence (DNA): TGTGCCAGCAGCGCCTGGGGTGACTCCTACAATGAGCAGTTCTTC. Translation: CASSAWGDSYNEQFF.